Below, 29 T cell receptor beta chains from the same sample are listed, as sequenced in a study of blood T cell repertoires in COVID-19. Some clones are missing from TCRdb's copy, which holds only in-frame ones; the method was immunoSEQ multiplex PCR. The sample includes 200,000 to 250,000 clones, about nine tenths seen only once; the top ten take roughly 3.4%. Sequences were obtained from PBMCs or T cells enriched from blood (not recorded which). Receptor source: a woman in her forties with acute COVID-19.

V usage is TRBV30 and J usage is TRBJ1-3; possible D gene TRBD1, 5 bases. The CDR3 sequence is 13 residues long. Germline CDR1 GTSNPN, CDR2 SVGIG (reference sequence). Trimming removed 5 bases from V and 2 bases from J, with 10 bases in between. The DNA for the CDR3 is TGTGCCTGGGTGACAGTACCTGGAAACACCATATATTTT. This encodes CAWVTVPGNTIYF.

The V and J genes are TRBV7-8 and TRBJ2-7, with D perhaps matching TRBD1 (5 bases). V lost 10 bases and J 4 bases, leaving 23 bases between the germline ends. The CDR3 runs to 15 residues. Germline CDR1 is SGHVS and CDR2 is FQNEAQ. CDR3 residues: CATFSEGVSGYEQYF. CDR3 DNA: TGTGCCACCTTCTCAGAAGGGGTGAGTGGTTACGAGCAGTACTTC.

This clone has just one count. The chain has TRBV3-1 (or the pseudogene TRBV3-2) and TRBJ1-3; D is possibly TRBD1 (5 bases). Germline V gene sequence: CDR1 LGHDT, CDR2 YNNKEL (reference sequence). There are 16 residues in the CDR3. The V and J ends lost 5 bases and 0 bases respectively, with 14 bases between them. The CDR3 DNA reads TGTGCCAGCAGCACCCGGGACGGGGGCTCTGGAAACACCATATATTTT. This gives the protein CASSTRDGGSGNTIYF.

The DNA of the CDR3 is TGTGCCCCACGGACAGACCCAATTCCTAACTATGGCTACACCTTC. Its protein is CAPRTDPIPNYGYTF. This chain joins TRBV19 and TRBJ1-2; a weak D match, TRBD1 (6 bases). Looked up from germline, CDR1 is LNHDA and CDR2 is SQIVND (reference sequence). This CDR3 is built from 15 residues. Trimming took off 11 bases at V and 0 bases at J, with 19 bases between the two ends.

The chain's CDR3 is CASSTTGQPQHF. CDR3 DNA: TGTGCCAGCTCTACCACCGGGCAGCCCCAGCATTTT. The chain recombines TRBV12-3 or TRBV12-4 with TRBJ1-5; D is undetermined. The CDR3 runs to 12 residues. V dropped 8 bases and J dropped 7 bases, with 12 bases sitting between them.

This sequence joins TRBV6-5 and TRBJ2-7, with 10 positions matching TRBD2. The V gene end was trimmed by 5 bases and the J gene end by 0 bases; junction bases not matched to a gene: 4. The length of the CDR3 is 15 residues. Germline CDR1 is MNHEY and CDR2 is SVGAGI. The CDR3 is CASSLAGDSSYEQYV. In nucleotides, the CDR3 is TGTGCCAGCAGTCTAGCGGGGGACAGCTCCTACGAGCAGTACGTC.

The rearrangement joins TRBV19 to TRBJ1-1; D may be TRBD1 (6 bases). The CDR3 has 14 residues. The V gene's germline CDR1 is LNHDA and CDR2 SQIVND (reference sequence). V lost 5 bases and J lost 8, with 18 bases in between. The CDR3 bases are TGTGCCAGTAGTTGGCAACAGGGCAGAGAAGAAGCTTTCTTT. Encoded protein: CASSWQQGREEAFF.

The chain carries TRBV19 and TRBJ1-6; 7 nucleotides match TRBD1. In germline, CDR1 is LNHDA, CDR2 SQIVND (reference sequence). The CDR3 loop spans 15 amino acids. After removal of 8 bases from V and 5 bases from J, the junction contained 9 bases not matched to a gene. CDR3: CASRQGHQDNSPLHF. In nucleotides, the CDR3 is TGTGCCAGTCGACAGGGACATCAGGATAATTCACCCCTCCACTTT.

This clone was detected once. This chain uses TRBV7-2 with TRBJ1-6, with 7 nucleotides matching TRBD1. The ends lost 2 bases at V and 3 bases at J; junction bases unmatched: 4. The CDR3 length is 16 residues. The germline V gene has CDR1 SGHTA and CDR2 FQGNSA. The CDR3 DNA sequence: TGTGCCAGCAGCTTAACAGGGGTCCTCTATAATTCACCCCTCCACTTT. This codes for CASSLTGVLYNSPLHF.

CDR3 sequence: CAWSVHSVQDKNTEAFF. DNA for the CDR3: TGTGCCTGGAGTGTACATTCGGTCCAGGACAAGAACACTGAAGCTTTCTTT. The chain is built from TRBV30 and TRBJ1-1, with D perhaps matching TRBD1 (5 bases). Germline V gene data show CDR1 as GTSNPN and CDR2 as SVGIG (reference sequence). This CDR3 has 17 amino acids. Trimming took 0 bases from V and 1 from J, leaving 18 bases between them.

This rearrangement joins TRBV3-1 (or the pseudogene TRBV3-2) to TRBJ1-2; D possibly corresponds to TRBD1 (6 bases). CDR1 is LGHDT and CDR2 is YNNKEL in the germline V gene (reference sequence). The CDR3 is made up of 13 amino acids. Deletions cut 6 bases from V and 2 bases from J, with 10 bases between. CDR3 coding DNA: TGTGCCAGCAGGGACAGTTTAAACTATGGCTACACCTTC. Encoded protein: CASRDSLNYGYTF.

This CDR3 is CASSQKFLWTGETEAFF. For the CDR3, the DNA is TGTGCCAGCAGCCAGAAGTTCCTCTGGACAGGGGAGACTGAAGCTTTCTTT. The V call is TRBV14, the J call TRBJ1-1; 9 nucleotides align to TRBD1. Losses at the gene ends were 3 bases for V and 5 bases for J; bases not matched to a gene: 13. Germline V gene data show CDR1 as SGHDN and CDR2 as FVKESK. The CDR3 runs to 17 residues.

The chain joins TRBV30 to TRBJ2-3; TRBD2 matches at 10 bases. Germline trimming cut 2 bases from V and 1 base from J; bases unmatched to any gene: 9. This CDR3 has 17 residues. Germline V lookup: CDR1 GTSNPN, CDR2 SVGIG (reference sequence). CDR3: CAWSSSRTSGGTDTQYF. Written as DNA, the CDR3 is TGTGCCTGGAGTTCCTCTCGGACTAGCGGCGGCACAGATACGCAGTATTTT. Using reference TRBV30 and TRBJ2-3 for the parts outside the CDR3, the full variable domain is SQTIHQWPATLVQPVGSPLSLECTVEGTSNPNLYWYRQAAGRGLQLLFYSVGIGQISSEVPQNLSASRPQDRQFILSSKKLLLSDSGFYLCAWSSSRTSGGTDTQYFGPGTRLTVL.

The chain employs TRBV7-3 and TRBJ1-4; a possible D gene is TRBD1 (6 bases). Germline-derived CDR1 and CDR2 are SGHTA and FQGTGA. V gave up 5 bases and J gave up 8 bases, with 18 bases separating them. The CDR3 is 15 residues long. The CDR3 reads CASSQTGLLGEKLFF. In DNA, the CDR3 is TGTGCCAGCAGCCAGACAGGTCTCCTGGGGGAAAAACTGTTTTTT.

The chain employs TRBV6-1 and TRBJ1-1; D unclear. Germline CDR1 and CDR2: MNHNS and SASEGT. The CDR3 spans 13 residues. Deletions cut 2 bases from V and 8 bases from J, with 12 bases between. For the CDR3, the DNA is TGTGCCAGCAGTGAAAGCGGTCCGAGAGAAGCTTTCTTT. This gives the protein CASSESGPREAFF.

The genes are TRBV7-8 and TRBJ2-1, with D perhaps matching TRBD2 (6 bases). The CDR3 consists of 13 residues. Between the trimmed V and J ends, which lost 0 bases and 9 bases, there was a span of 9 bases. Germline V lookup: CDR1 SGHVS, CDR2 FQNEAQ. In nucleotides, the CDR3 is TGTGCCAGCAGCTTAGCCGGGGGAGGTGAGCAGTTCTTC. This gives the protein CASSLAGGGEQFF.

This clone was picked up a small number of times. The chain is built from TRBV6-5 and TRBJ2-7, with a weak D call TRBD1 (7 bases). CDR1 and CDR2 from the germline V gene are MNHEY and SVGAGI. V dropped 6 bases and J dropped 6 bases, with 15 bases sitting between them. The CDR3 has 13 residues. CDR3 region: CASRDRQGGEQYV. The CDR3 DNA sequence: TGTGCCAGCAGGGATAGACAGGGAGGCGAGCAGTACGTC.

This rearrangement joins TRBV24-1 to TRBJ2-3, with D tentatively TRBD2 (6 bases). The germline V gene encodes CDR1 KGHDR and CDR2 SFDVKD. The CDR3 sequence is 13 residues long. Deletions cut 4 bases from V and 5 bases from J, with 9 bases between. CDR3 sequence reads: CATSEGGLDTQYF. CDR3 nucleotide sequence: TGTGCCACCAGTGAGGGGGGTCTAGATACGCAGTATTTT.

The V gene is TRBV7-2, the J gene TRBJ2-3, with 14 bases aligning to TRBD2. The V gene end was trimmed by 5 bases and the J gene end by 8 bases; junction bases not matched to a gene: 12. CDR3 length equals 17 residues. From germline, CDR1 is SGHTA and CDR2 FQGNSA. The CDR3 loop is CASSPSTSGGAEGTQYF. CDR3 in DNA: TGTGCCAGCAGCCCCTCGACTAGCGGGGGGGCCGAGGGTACGCAGTATTTT. Full variable domain (remainder filled in from reference TRBV7-2 and TRBJ2-3): GAGVSQSPSNKVTEKGKDVELRCDPISGHTALYWYRQSLGQGLEFLIYFQGNSAPDKSGLPSDRFSAERTGGSVSTLTIQRTQQEDSAVYLCASSPSTSGGAEGTQYFGPGTRLTVL.

This chain's CDR3 is CASSRRTGSAQYF. The CDR3 nucleotides read TGTGCCAGCAGCCGTCGGACAGGGAGTGCGCAGTATTTT. The chain is built from TRBV3-1 (or the pseudogene TRBV3-2) and TRBJ2-3, with TRBD1 identical over 8 bases. Germline trimming cut 4 bases from V and 10 bases from J; bases unmatched to any gene: 7. Germline assignment: CDR1 LGHDT and CDR2 YNNKEL (reference sequence). This CDR3 contains 13 residues.

The CDR3: CASSVAYTDNYGYTF. DNA of the CDR3: TGTGCCAGCAGCGTAGCGTACACCGATAACTATGGCTACACCTTC. The chain uses TRBV9 and TRBJ1-2; D not resolved. V was trimmed by 0 bases and J by 1 base, leaving 10 bases between them. The CDR3 is made up of 15 amino acids. Germline loops: CDR1 SGDLS, CDR2 YYNGEE.

The V gene is TRBV5-6, the J gene TRBJ2-1, with D hard to call. This CDR3 has 12 residues. V lost 5 bases to trimming and J lost 8 bases, with 11 bases between them. Germline V lookup: CDR1 SGHDT, CDR2 YYEEEE. CDR3 sequence reads: CASRAAGYEQFF. The CDR3 nucleotides read TGTGCCAGCAGAGCTGCCGGGTATGAGCAGTTCTTC.

The chain employs TRBV6-2 or TRBV6-3 and TRBJ2-3; 9 nucleotides line up with TRBD1. Per germline, CDR1 MNHEY and CDR2 SVGEGT. J gave up 10 bases and V 5 bases, and 4 bases lay outside the gene matches. The CDR3 spans 12 residues. CDR3 residues: CASSLGQGPQYF. The CDR3 DNA follows: TGTGCCAGCAGTCTAGGACAGGGGCCGCAGTATTTT.

This clone was counted a few times. The chain recombines TRBV3-1 (or the pseudogene TRBV3-2) with TRBJ1-1; no reliable D call. From germline, CDR1 is LGHDT and CDR2 YNNKEL (reference sequence). V was cut by 2 bases and J by 7 bases, with 11 bases left in between. The CDR3 runs 13 residues. In DNA form, the CDR3 reads TGTGCCAGCAGCCAATACCGTGGAGGTGAAGCTTTCTTT. Protein product: CASSQYRGGEAFF.

This rearrangement joins TRBV18 to TRBJ1-1; D remains ambiguous. V lost 6 bases and J 5 bases, leaving 13 bases between the germline ends. Per the germline V gene, CDR1 is KGHSH and CDR2 is LQKENI. CDR3 size: 13 residues. The CDR3 DNA reads as TGTGCCAGCTCGGAAAAAGGGAGAACTGAAGCTTTCTTT. Translation: CASSEKGRTEAFF.

The DNA for the CDR3 is TGTGCCAGCAGGACGGGAGGGAGTGAAGCTTTCTTT. This translates into CASRTGGSEAFF. The chain uses TRBV27 and TRBJ1-1; D is undetermined. V lost 6 bases to trimming and J lost 7 bases, with 12 bases between them. This CDR3 is 12 amino acids long. From germline, CDR1 is MNHEY and CDR2 SMNVEV (reference sequence).

The V call is TRBV10-3, the J call TRBJ1-2; D may be TRBD1 (5 bases). Germline V gene sequence: CDR1 ENHRY, CDR2 SYGVKD. Trimming cost V 5 bases and J 8 bases, with 15 bases left between them. The CDR3 has 13 amino acids. The CDR3 nucleotides read TGTGCCATCAGTACCGGGTTAGGGGTGGGCTACACCTTC. It encodes CAISTGLGVGYTF.

Here the CDR3 reads CASSAGTGGLYGYTF. CDR3 bases: TGTGCCAGCAGTGCCGGGACAGGGGGCCTCTATGGCTACACCTTC. The V and J genes are TRBV6-4 and TRBJ1-2; TRBD1 matches 12 bases. V shed 4 bases, J shed 4 bases, and the junction held 4 bases outside the gene matches. The CDR3 is 15 residues long. CDR1 and CDR2 (germline): MRHNA, SNTAGT.

V usage is TRBV18 and J usage is TRBJ1-6; the D is unclear. Germline V CDR1 and CDR2: KGHSH, LQKENI. V was trimmed by 1 base and J by 9 bases, leaving 10 bases between them. The CDR3 length is 14 residues. CDR3 sequence (DNA): TGTGCCAGCTCACCACTGGAGGGTGGTTCACCCCTCCACTTT. Its translation: CASSPLEGGSPLHF.